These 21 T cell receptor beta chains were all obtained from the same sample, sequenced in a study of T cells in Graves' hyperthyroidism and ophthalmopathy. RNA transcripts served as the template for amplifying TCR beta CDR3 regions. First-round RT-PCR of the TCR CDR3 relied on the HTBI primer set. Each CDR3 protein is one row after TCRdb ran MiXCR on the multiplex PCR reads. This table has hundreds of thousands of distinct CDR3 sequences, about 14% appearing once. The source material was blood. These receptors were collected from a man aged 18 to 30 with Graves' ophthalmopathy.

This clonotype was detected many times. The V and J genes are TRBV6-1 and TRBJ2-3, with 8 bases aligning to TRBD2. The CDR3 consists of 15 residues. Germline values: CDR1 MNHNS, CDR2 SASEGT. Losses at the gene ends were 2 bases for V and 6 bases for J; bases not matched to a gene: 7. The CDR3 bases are TGTGCCAGCAGTGAATCTCGGGAGGGCGGGGATACGCAGTATTTT. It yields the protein CASSESREGGDTQYF.

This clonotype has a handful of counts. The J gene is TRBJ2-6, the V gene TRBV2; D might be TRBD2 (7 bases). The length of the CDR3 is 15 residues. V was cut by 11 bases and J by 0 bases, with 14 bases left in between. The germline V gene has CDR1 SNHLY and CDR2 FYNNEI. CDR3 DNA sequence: TGTGCCCAGGGAGGGGGGTTCTCTGGGGCCAACGTCCTGACTTTC. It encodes CAQGGGFSGANVLTF.

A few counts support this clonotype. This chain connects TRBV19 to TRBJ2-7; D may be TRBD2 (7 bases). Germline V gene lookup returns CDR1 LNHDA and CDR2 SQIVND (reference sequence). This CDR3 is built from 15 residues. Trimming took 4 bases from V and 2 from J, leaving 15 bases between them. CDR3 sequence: CASSSNREGTYEQYF. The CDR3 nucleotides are TGTGCCAGTAGTAGTAACAGGGAGGGAACCTACGAGCAGTACTTC.

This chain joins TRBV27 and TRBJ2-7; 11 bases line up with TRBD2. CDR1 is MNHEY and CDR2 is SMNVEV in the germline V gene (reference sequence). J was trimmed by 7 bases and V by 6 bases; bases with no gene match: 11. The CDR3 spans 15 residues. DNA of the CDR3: TGTGCCAGCAGCTTTAATAGCGGGAGGGCAGATGAGCAGTACTTC. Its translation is CASSFNSGRADEQYF.

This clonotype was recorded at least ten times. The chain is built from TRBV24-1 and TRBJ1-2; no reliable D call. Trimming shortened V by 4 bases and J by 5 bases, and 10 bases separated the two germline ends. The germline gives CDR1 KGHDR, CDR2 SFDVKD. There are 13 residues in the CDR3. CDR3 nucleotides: TGTGCCACCAGTGAACAGAATCAATATGGCTACACCTTC. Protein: CATSEQNQYGYTF.

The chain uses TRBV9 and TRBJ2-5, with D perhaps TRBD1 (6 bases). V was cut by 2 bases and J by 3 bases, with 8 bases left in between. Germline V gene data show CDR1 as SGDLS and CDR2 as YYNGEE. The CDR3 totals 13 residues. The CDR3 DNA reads TGTGCCAGCAGCGTCCCAGGGGAAGAGACCCAGTACTTC. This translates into CASSVPGEETQYF. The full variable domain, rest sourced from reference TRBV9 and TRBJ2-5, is DSGVTQTPKHLITATGQRVTLRCSPRSGDLSVYWYQQSLDQGLQFLIQYYNGEERAKGNILERFSAQQFPDLHSELNLSSLELGDSALYFCASSVPGEETQYFGPGTRLLVL.

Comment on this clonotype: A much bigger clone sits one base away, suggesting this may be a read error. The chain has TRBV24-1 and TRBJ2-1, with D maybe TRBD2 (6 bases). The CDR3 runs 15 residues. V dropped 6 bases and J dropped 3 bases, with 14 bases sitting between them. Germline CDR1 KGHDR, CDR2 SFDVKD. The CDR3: CATSKAGRGYNEQFF. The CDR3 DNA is TGTGCCACCAGTAAGGCGGGGCGGGGCTACAATGAGCAGTTCTTC.

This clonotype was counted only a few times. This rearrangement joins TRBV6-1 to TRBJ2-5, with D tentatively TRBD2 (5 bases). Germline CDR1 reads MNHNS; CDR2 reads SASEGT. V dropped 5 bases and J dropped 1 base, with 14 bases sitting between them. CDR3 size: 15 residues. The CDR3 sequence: CASSSPGLSQETQYF. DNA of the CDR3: TGTGCCAGCAGTTCCCCCGGACTGAGCCAAGAGACCCAGTACTTC.

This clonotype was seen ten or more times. The CDR3 coding sequence is TGTGCCACCCGGGACAGCTGGAGGGATGGCTACACCTTC. Translation gives CATRDSWRDGYTF. The chain couples TRBV6-1 to TRBJ1-2; 7 bases match TRBD1. This CDR3 region has 13 residues. The ends lost 10 bases at V and 6 bases at J; junction bases unmatched: 11. CDR1 is MNHNS and CDR2 is SASEGT in the germline V gene.

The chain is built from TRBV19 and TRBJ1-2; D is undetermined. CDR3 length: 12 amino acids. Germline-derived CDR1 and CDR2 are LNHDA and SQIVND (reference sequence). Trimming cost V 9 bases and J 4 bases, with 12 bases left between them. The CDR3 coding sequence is TGTGCCAGCGGACGGAACTCCTATGGCTACACCTTC. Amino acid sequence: CASGRNSYGYTF.

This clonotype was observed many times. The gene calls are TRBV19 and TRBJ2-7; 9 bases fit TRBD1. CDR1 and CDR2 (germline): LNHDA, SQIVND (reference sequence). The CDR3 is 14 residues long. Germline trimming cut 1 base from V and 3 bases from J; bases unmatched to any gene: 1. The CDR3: CASSIGQGDYEQYF. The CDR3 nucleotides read TGTGCCAGTAGTATAGGACAGGGGGACTACGAGCAGTACTTC.

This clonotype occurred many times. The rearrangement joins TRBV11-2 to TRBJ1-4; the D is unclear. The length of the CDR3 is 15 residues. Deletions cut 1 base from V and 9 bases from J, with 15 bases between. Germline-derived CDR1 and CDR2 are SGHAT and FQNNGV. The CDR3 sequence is CASSLVAWQAQKLFF. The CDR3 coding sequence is TGTGCCAGCAGCTTAGTGGCCTGGCAGGCGCAAAAACTGTTTTTT.

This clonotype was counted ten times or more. In DNA, the CDR3 is TGTGCCAGCAGTCAGGGGACTAGTAATGAGCAGTTCTTC. This encodes CASSQGTSNEQFF. The rearrangement uses TRBV12-3 or TRBV12-4 and TRBJ2-1, with 8 bases aligning to TRBD2. V was clipped by 5 bases and J by 7 bases; unmatched bases: 4. The CDR3 has 13 amino acids.

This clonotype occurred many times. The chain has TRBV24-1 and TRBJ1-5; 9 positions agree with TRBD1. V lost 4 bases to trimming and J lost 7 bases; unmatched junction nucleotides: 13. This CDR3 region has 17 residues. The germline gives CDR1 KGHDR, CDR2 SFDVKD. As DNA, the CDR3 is TGTGCCACCAGTGACCACCCGGGACAGGGAAAAGGACAGCCCCAGCATTTT. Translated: CATSDHPGQGKGQPQHF.

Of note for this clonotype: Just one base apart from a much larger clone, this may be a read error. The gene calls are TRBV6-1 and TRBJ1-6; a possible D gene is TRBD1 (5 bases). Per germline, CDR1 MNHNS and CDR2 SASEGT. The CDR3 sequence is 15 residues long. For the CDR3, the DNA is TGTGCCATCAGTAAGTCTAAGGGGTCAGGTTCACCCCTCCACTTT. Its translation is CAISKSKGSGSPLHF.

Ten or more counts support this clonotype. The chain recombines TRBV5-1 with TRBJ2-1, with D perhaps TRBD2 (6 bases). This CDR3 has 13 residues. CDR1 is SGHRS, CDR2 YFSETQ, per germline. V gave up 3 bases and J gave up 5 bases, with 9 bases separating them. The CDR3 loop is CASSWWGDNEQFF. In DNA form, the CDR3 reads TGCGCCAGCAGCTGGTGGGGGGACAATGAGCAGTTCTTC.

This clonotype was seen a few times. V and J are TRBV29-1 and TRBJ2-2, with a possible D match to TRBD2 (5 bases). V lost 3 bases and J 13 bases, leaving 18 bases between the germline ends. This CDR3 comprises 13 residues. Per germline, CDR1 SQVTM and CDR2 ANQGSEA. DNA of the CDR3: TGCAGCGTTGAGCCAGAGGGCGCTCCGGGGCTGTTTTTT. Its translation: CSVEPEGAPGLFF.

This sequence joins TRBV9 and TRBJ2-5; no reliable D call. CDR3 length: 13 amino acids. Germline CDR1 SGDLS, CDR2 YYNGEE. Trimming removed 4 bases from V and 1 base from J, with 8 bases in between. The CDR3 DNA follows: TGTGCCAGCAGCTACCGACTCCAAGAGACCCAGTACTTC. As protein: CASSYRLQETQYF.

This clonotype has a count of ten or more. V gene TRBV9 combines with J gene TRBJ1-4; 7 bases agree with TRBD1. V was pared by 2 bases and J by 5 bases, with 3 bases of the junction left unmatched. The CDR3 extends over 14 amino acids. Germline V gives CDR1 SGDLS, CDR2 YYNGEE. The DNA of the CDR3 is TGTGCCAGCAGCGTGACAGGGAGAAATGAAAAACTGTTTTTT. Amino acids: CASSVTGRNEKLFF.

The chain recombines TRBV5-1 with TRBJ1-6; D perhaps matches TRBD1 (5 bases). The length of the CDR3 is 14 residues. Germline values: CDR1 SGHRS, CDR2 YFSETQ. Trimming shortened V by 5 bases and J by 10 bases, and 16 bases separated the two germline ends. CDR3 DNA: TGCGCCAGCAGGAGAAGCCAGGGCGAATCACCCCTCCACTTT. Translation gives CASRRSQGESPLHF.

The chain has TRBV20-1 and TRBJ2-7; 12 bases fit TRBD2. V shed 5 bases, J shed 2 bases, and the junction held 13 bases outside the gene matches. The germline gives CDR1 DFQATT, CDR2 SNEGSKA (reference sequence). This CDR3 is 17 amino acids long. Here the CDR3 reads CSAAIRAWTSGTYEQYF. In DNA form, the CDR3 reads TGCAGTGCTGCTATTCGCGCCTGGACTAGCGGGACCTACGAGCAGTACTTC.